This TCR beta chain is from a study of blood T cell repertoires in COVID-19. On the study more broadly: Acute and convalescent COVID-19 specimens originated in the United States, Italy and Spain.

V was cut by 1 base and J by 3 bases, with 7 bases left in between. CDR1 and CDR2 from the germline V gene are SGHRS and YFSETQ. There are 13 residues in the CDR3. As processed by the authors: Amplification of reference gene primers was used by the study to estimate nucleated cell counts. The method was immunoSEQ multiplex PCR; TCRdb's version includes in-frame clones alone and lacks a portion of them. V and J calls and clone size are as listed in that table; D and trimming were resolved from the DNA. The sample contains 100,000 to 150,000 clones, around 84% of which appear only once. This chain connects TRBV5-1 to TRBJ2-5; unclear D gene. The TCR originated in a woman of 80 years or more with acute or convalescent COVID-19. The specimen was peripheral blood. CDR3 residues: CASSLQAEETQYF. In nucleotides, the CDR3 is TGCGCCAGCAGCTTGCAGGCAGAAGAGACCCAGTACTTC.